A single sample is the source of the 23 T cell receptor beta chains below, sequenced in a study of shared clonotypes between healthy human individuals. Profiling relied on immunoSEQ multiplex PCR, and the TCRdb table lists in-frame clones only, not all of them. The sample records millions of clones, approximately 93% being singletons. Sequences were obtained from naive CD4+ T cells from PBMCs. Subset in this sample: CD45RA+ positively selected. These receptors came from a young man in good health. Some clones in this sample may be carry-over from other donors' samples.

The chain has TRBV9 and TRBJ2-7; TRBD1 agrees at 10 bases. The J segment lost 1 base and the V segment lost 1 base, leaving 5 bases of the junction unmatched. CDR1 is SGDLS, CDR2 YYNGEE, per germline. The CDR3 is 16 amino acids. DNA for the CDR3: TGTGCCAGCAGCGTAAGGGCGGGACAGGGGTCCTACGAGCAGTACTTC. Amino acid sequence: CASSVRAGQGSYEQYF.

This chain connects TRBV5-1 to TRBJ1-1; possibly TRBD1 for D (5 bases). Trimming took 0 bases from V and 7 from J, leaving 13 bases between them. The CDR3 runs 14 residues. The V gene's germline CDR1 is SGHRS and CDR2 YFSETQ. The CDR3 DNA is TGCGCCAGCAGCTTGGAGGGGCGAACCGGTGAAGCTTTCTTT. Its translation is CASSLEGRTGEAFF.

This clone showed up just once. This sequence joins TRBV30 and TRBJ2-1, with 11 bases lining up with TRBD2. The CDR3 sequence is 15 residues long. Losses at the gene ends were 0 bases for V and 8 bases for J; bases not matched to a gene: 6. Germline loops: CDR1 GTSNPN, CDR2 SVGIG (reference sequence). CDR3 sequence: CAWSVVLAGAHEQFF. CDR3 DNA: TGTGCCTGGAGTGTAGTACTAGCGGGAGCCCATGAGCAGTTCTTC.

In regard to this clone: The sample has other DNA sequences that encode this CDR3 too. The chain is built from TRBV18 and TRBJ2-5; D ambiguous. V lost 3 bases, J lost 5 bases, and 7 bases lay in between. Germline V gene sequence: CDR1 KGHSH, CDR2 LQKENI. There are 12 residues in the CDR3. DNA of the CDR3: TGTGCCAGCTCACCCCCTGGTGAGACCCAGTACTTC. It is translated as CASSPPGETQYF.

This clone was found a few times. The rearrangement links TRBV27 to TRBJ1-1; the D is unclear. The CDR3 totals 15 residues. The germline CDR1 and CDR2 sequences are MNHEY and SMNVEV (reference sequence). V dropped 6 bases and J dropped 0 bases, with 14 bases sitting between them. The CDR3 DNA is TGTGCCAGCAGCTTGCTAGGCCAGTTGAACACTGAAGCTTTCTTT. Amino acid sequence: CASSLLGQLNTEAFF.

The chain combines TRBV7-2 with TRBJ2-1, with TRBD2 identical over 14 bases. The germline gives CDR1 SGHTA, CDR2 FQGNSA. The V gene end was trimmed by 3 bases and the J gene end by 12 bases; junction bases not matched to a gene: 7. The length of the CDR3 is 15 residues. The CDR3 DNA reads TGTGCCAGCAGCTTGGGACTAGCGGGAGAGTTCGCGCAGTTCTTC. As protein: CASSLGLAGEFAQFF.

The chain recombines TRBV2 with TRBJ2-7; 7 nucleotides match TRBD1. The CDR3 covers 14 residues. Looked up from germline, CDR1 is SNHLY and CDR2 is FYNNEI. V dropped 8 bases and J dropped 7; count of bases not matched to a gene: 14. Here the CDR3 reads CASCRTGDNPEQYF. The CDR3 DNA reads TGTGCCAGCTGCCGGACAGGCGACAACCCAGAGCAGTACTTC.

The CDR3 nucleotides read TGTGCCAGCGACCTCGACGGACTGGCCCTCCACTTT. Its protein is CASDLDGLALHF. This chain connects TRBV2 to TRBJ1-6; D gene ambiguous. Trimming left V 8 bases short and J 14 bases short, with 16 bases between. There are 12 residues in the CDR3. Germline V gene lookup returns CDR1 SNHLY and CDR2 FYNNEI. The full variable domain, its missing parts supplied by reference TRBV2 and TRBJ1-6, is EPEVTQTPSHQVTQMGQEVILRCVPISNHLYFYWYRQILGQKVEFLVSFYNNEISEKSEIFDDQFSVERPDGSNFTLKIRSTKLEDSAMYFCASDLDGLALHFGNGTRLTVT.

The CDR3 nucleotides are TGTGCCAGCCAGGAAACTGGGACAGGGGGCATCTACGAGCAGTACTTC. Amino acid sequence: CASQETGTGGIYEQYF. The chain employs TRBV19 and TRBJ2-7; 12 bases match TRBD1. From germline, CDR1 is LNHDA and CDR2 SQIVND (reference sequence). The length of the CDR3 is 16 residues. J was trimmed by 3 bases and V by 9 bases; bases with no gene match: 12. The full variable domain, in which reference TRBV19 and TRBJ2-7 provide the parts outside the CDR3, is DGGITQSPKYLFRKEGQNVTLSCEQNLNHDAMYWYRQDPGQGLRLIYYSQIVNDFQKGDIAEGYSVSREKKESFPLTVTSAQKNPTAFYLCASQETGTGGIYEQYFGPGTRLTVT.

This chain links TRBV28 with TRBJ1-2, with TRBD1 as a possible D gene (5 bases). CDR1 is MDHEN and CDR2 is SYDVKM in the germline V gene. There are 14 residues in the CDR3. V lost 5 bases, J lost 4 bases, and 14 bases lay in between. The CDR3 DNA follows: TGTGCCAGCAGTCCCCGGGACGGCCCCTATGGCTACACCTTC. It translates to CASSPRDGPYGYTF.

CDR3 nucleotide sequence: TGTGCCTGGAGTGTAAACCGCAGGGGGGGCGAGCAGTACTTC. This translates into CAWSVNRRGGEQYF. The J gene is TRBJ2-7, the V gene TRBV30; either TRBD1 or TRBD2 may supply D (7 bases each). The CDR3 extends over 14 amino acids. Germline V CDR1 and CDR2: GTSNPN, SVGIG (reference sequence). The germline V and J ends were trimmed by 0 bases and 6 bases, with 15 bases remaining between them.

The rearrangement uses TRBV7-8 and TRBJ1-2; D not resolved. Germline CDR1 reads SGHVS; CDR2 reads FQNEAQ. This CDR3 has 13 residues. Trimming took 5 bases from V and 3 from J, leaving 10 bases between them. The CDR3 nucleotides are TGTGCCAGCAGCAAAGGTCGGGACTATGGCTACACCTTC. Protein: CASSKGRDYGYTF.

The chain carries TRBV5-1 and TRBJ2-7; D is unclear. The V and J ends lost 5 bases and 2 bases respectively, with 14 bases between them. In germline, CDR1 is SGHRS, CDR2 YFSETQ. This CDR3 comprises 14 residues. In nucleotides, the CDR3 is TGCGCCAGCAGGCCCCCCGGGTCCACCTACGAGCAGTACTTC. Translation gives CASRPPGSTYEQYF. The full variable domain, completed using reference TRBV5-1 and TRBJ2-7, is KAGVTQTPRYLIKTRGQQVTLSCSPISGHRSVSWYQQTPGQGLQFLFEYFSETQRNKGNFPGRFSGRQFSNSRSEMNVSTLELGDSALYLCASRPPGSTYEQYFGPGTRLTVT.

This chain joins TRBV11-2 and TRBJ2-3; 11 nucleotides match TRBD2. Germline loops: CDR1 SGHAT, CDR2 FQNNGV. The CDR3 is 16 residues long. The ends lost 5 bases at V and 2 bases at J; junction bases unmatched: 6. Here the CDR3 reads CASSVGLAGTTDTQYF. CDR3 coding DNA: TGTGCCAGCAGCGTCGGACTAGCGGGTACCACAGATACGCAGTATTTT.

The chain is built from TRBV9 and TRBJ1-3; D unresolved. V was pared by 2 bases and J by 0 bases, with 12 bases between. In germline, CDR1 is SGDLS, CDR2 YYNGEE. This CDR3 spans 16 amino acids. Here the CDR3 DNA reads TGTGCCAGCAGCGTTTCCGTGTGGGACTCTGGAAACACCATATATTTT. It specifies CASSVSVWDSGNTIYF.

This clone appeared a single time. Other DNA sequences in this specimen translate into the identical CDR3. This chain uses TRBV7-2 with TRBJ2-1; D gene uncertain. The V end lost 1 base, the J end lost 0 bases, and 10 bases lay between the germline ends. CDR3 length: 16 amino acids. Germline V CDR1 and CDR2: SGHTA, FQGNSA. CDR3 region: CASSLGGSGSYNEQFF. CDR3 bases: TGTGCCAGCAGCTTAGGCGGTTCAGGCTCCTACAATGAGCAGTTCTTC.

The chain employs TRBV9 and TRBJ2-3; 9 bases line up with TRBD2. The V gene end was trimmed by 4 bases and the J gene end by 1 base; junction bases not matched to a gene: 7. The length of the CDR3 is 16 residues. Germline loops: CDR1 SGDLS, CDR2 YYNGEE. CDR3 sequence reads: CASSLSGSRRTDTQYF. CDR3 sequence (DNA): TGTGCCAGCAGCCTTAGCGGGAGCCGACGCACAGATACGCAGTATTTT.

This clone was detected once. V and J are TRBV7-8 and TRBJ2-5, with 9 positions matching TRBD2. This CDR3 contains 16 residues. The ends lost 4 bases at V and 4 bases at J; junction bases unmatched: 10. Germline V gene lookup returns CDR1 SGHVS and CDR2 FQNEAQ. The CDR3 DNA reads TGTGCCAGCAGCTCCTTAGCGGGAGCATTGACAGAGACCCAGTACTTC. The encoded protein is CASSSLAGALTETQYF.

V usage is TRBV30 and J usage is TRBJ1-1; 7 positions match TRBD1. The length of the CDR3 is 12 residues. Unmatched junction bases numbered 12, after V lost 7 bases and J lost 10 bases. Germline V CDR1 and CDR2: GTSNPN, SVGIG (reference sequence). The CDR3, as DNA: TGTGCCTCTAAGGCAGGGGGTGGTGGAGCTTTCTTT. Translation gives CASKAGGGGAFF. Based on the CDR3 plus reference TRBV30 and TRBJ1-1, the full variable domain is SQTIHQWPATLVQPVGSPLSLECTVEGTSNPNLYWYRQAAGRGLQLLFYSVGIGQISSEVPQNLSASRPQDRQFILSSKKLLLSDSGFYLCASKAGGGGAFFGQGTRLTVV.

The chain is built from TRBV9 and TRBJ2-5; the D gene is possibly TRBD1 (5 bases). The germline V and J ends were trimmed by 1 base and 1 base, with 11 bases remaining between them. CDR1 SGDLS and CDR2 YYNGEE come from the germline V gene. The CDR3 is 15 residues long. CDR3 amino acids: CASSVHGAPQETQYF. CDR3 nucleotide sequence: TGTGCCAGCAGCGTACATGGGGCGCCCCAAGAGACCCAGTACTTC.

This sequence joins TRBV5-1 and TRBJ2-1, with D possibly matching TRBD2 (5 bases). This CDR3 has 13 residues. V was cut by 0 bases and J by 10 bases, with 11 bases left in between. Germline V lookup: CDR1 SGHRS, CDR2 YFSETQ. The CDR3 sequence is CASSLEGQREQFF. The CDR3 nucleotides read TGCGCCAGCAGCTTGGAGGGCCAGCGGGAGCAGTTCTTC.

V gene TRBV14 combines with J gene TRBJ2-7, with D uncertain. The V gene's germline CDR1 is SGHDN and CDR2 FVKESK. The CDR3 sequence is 14 residues long. The V end lost 1 base, the J end lost 8 bases, and 15 bases lay between the germline ends. CDR3: CASSQVGSSGKQYF. The DNA of the CDR3 is TGTGCCAGCAGCCAAGTGGGCAGTTCAGGAAAGCAGTACTTC.

The rearrangement links TRBV11-2 to TRBJ2-3; no definite D call. Germline values: CDR1 SGHAT, CDR2 FQNNGV. The CDR3 totals 16 residues. The V end lost 3 bases, the J end lost 0 bases, and 13 bases lay between the germline ends. This CDR3 reads CASSFRTESSTDTQYF. As DNA, the CDR3 is TGTGCCAGCAGCTTTCGGACGGAATCTAGCACAGATACGCAGTATTTT. The variable domain in full, with the rest retrieved from reference TRBV11-2 and TRBJ2-3, is EAGVAQSPRYKIIEKRQSVAFWCNPISGHATLYWYQQILGQGPKLLIQFQNNGVVDDSQLPKDRFSAERLKGVDSTLKIQPAKLEDSAVYLCASSFRTESSTDTQYFGPGTRLTVL.